This T cell receptor beta chain appears in the sequencing data of a study of blood T cell repertoires in COVID-19. With 2 bases removed from V and 5 bases from J, the gap between germline ends came to 11 bases. CDR3 size: 13 residues. The germline V gene has CDR1 SGHRS and CDR2 YFSETQ. Source study methods: Researchers report that nucleated cell counts were estimated from reference gene primer amplification. Clones were read by immunoSEQ multiplex PCR, and TCRdb kept only the in-frame ones, dropping some. V and J calls and clone size are copied from that table; D and trimming were computed from the DNA. This table holds about 140,000 clones, approximately 90% found once.

This TCR derives from a woman older than 75 with acute or convalescent COVID-19. The chain combines TRBV5-1 with TRBJ2-7, with D hard to call. Sequencing used peripheral blood. CDR3 coding DNA: TGCGCCAGCAGCTTTGGTGGTGAGAACGAGCAGTACTTC. Its protein is CASSFGGENEQYF.